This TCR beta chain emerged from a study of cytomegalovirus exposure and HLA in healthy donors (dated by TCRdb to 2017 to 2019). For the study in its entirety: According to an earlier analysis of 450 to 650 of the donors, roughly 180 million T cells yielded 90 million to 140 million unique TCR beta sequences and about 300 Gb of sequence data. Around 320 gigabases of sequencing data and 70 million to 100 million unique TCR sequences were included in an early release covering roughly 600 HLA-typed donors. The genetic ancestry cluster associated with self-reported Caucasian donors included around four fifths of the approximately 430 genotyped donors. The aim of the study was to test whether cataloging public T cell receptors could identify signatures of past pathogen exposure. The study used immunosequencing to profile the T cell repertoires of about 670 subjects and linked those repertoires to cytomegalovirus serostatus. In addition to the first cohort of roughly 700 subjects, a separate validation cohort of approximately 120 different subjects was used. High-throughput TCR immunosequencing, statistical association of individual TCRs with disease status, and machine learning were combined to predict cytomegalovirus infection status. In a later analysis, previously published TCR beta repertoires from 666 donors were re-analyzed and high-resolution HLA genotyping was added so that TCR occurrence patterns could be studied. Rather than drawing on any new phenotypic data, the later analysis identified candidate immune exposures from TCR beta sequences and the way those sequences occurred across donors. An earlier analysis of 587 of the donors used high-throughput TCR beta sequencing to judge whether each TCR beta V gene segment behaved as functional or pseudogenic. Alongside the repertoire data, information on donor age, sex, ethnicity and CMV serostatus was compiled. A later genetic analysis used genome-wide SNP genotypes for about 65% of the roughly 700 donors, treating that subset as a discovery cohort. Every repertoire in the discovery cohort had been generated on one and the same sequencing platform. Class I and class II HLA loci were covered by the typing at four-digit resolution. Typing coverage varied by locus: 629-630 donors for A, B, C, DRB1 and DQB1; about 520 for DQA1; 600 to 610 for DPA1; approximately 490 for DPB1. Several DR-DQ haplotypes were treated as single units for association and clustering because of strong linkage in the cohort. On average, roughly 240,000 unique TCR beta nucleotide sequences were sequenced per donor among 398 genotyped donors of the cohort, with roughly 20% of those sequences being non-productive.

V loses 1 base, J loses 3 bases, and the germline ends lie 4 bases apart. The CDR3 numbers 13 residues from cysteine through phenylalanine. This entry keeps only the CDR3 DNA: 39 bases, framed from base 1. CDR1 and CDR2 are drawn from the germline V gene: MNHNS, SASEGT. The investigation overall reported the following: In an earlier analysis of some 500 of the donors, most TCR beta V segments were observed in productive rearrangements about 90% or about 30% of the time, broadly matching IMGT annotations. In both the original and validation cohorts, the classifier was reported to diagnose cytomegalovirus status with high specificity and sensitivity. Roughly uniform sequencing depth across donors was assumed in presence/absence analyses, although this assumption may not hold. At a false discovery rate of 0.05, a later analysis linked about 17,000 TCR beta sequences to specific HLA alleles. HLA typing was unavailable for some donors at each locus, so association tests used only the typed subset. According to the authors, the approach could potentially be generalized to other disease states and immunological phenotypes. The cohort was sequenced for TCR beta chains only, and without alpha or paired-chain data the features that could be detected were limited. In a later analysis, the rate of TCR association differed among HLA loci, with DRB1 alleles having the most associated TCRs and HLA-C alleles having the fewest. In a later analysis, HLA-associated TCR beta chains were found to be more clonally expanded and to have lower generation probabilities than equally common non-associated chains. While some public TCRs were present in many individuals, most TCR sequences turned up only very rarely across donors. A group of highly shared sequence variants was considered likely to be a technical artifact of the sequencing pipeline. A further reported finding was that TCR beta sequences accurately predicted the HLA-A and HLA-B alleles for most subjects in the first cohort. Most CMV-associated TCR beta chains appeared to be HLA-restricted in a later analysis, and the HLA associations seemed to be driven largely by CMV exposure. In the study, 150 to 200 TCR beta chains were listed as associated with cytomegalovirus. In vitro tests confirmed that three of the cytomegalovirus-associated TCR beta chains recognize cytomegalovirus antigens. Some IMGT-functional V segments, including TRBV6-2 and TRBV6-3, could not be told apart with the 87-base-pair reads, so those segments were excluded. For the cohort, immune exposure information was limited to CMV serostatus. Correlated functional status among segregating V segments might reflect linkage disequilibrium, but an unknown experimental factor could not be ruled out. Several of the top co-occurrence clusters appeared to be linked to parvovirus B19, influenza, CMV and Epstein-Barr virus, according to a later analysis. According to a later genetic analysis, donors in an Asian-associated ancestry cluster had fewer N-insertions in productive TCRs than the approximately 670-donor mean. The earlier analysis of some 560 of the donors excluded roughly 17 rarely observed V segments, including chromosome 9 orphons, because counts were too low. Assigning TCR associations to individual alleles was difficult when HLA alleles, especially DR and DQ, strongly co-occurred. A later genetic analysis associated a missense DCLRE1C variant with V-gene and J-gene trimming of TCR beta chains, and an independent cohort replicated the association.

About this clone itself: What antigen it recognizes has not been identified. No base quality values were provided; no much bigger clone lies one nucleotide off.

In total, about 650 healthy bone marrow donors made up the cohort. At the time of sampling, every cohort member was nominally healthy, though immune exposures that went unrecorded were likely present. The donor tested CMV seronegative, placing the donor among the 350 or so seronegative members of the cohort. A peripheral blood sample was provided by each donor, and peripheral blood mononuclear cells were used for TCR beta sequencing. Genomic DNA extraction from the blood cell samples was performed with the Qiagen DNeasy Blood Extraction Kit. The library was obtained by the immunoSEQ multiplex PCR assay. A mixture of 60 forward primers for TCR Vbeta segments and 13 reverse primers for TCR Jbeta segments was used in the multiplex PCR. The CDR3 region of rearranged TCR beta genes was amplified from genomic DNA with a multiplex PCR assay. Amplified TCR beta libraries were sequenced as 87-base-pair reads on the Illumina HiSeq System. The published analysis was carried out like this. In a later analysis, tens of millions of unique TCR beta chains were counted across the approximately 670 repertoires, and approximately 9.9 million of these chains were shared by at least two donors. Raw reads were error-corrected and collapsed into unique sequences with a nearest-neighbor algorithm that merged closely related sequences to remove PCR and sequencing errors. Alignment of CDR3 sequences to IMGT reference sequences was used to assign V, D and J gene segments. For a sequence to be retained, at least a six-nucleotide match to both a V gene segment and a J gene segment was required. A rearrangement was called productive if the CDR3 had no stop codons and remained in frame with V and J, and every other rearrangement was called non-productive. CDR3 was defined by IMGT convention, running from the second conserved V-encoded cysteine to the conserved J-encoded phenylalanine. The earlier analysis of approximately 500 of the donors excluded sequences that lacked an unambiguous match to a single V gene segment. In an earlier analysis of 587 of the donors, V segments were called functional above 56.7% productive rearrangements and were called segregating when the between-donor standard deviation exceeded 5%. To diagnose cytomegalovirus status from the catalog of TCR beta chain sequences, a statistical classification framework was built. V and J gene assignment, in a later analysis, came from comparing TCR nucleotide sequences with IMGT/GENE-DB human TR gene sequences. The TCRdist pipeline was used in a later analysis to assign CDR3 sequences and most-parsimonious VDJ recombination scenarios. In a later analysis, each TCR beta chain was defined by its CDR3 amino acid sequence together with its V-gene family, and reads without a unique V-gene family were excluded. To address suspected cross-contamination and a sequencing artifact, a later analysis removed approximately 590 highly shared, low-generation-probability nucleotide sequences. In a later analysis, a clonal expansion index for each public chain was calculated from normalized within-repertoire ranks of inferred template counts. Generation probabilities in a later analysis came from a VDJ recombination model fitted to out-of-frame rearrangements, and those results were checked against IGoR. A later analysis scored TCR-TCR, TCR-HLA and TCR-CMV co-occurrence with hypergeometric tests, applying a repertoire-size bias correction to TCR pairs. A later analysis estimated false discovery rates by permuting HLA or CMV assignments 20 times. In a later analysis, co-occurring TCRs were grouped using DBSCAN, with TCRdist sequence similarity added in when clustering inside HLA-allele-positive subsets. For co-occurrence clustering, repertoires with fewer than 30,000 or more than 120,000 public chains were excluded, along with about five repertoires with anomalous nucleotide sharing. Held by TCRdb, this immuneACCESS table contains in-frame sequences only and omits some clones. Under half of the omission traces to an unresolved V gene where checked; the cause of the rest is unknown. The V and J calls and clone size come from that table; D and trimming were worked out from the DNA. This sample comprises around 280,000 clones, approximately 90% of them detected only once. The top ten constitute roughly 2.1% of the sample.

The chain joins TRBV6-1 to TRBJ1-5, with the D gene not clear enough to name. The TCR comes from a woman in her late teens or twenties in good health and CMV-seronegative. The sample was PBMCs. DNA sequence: TGTGCCAGCAGTGAAGGGGCCAATCAGCCCCAGCATTTT. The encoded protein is CASSEGANQPQHF.